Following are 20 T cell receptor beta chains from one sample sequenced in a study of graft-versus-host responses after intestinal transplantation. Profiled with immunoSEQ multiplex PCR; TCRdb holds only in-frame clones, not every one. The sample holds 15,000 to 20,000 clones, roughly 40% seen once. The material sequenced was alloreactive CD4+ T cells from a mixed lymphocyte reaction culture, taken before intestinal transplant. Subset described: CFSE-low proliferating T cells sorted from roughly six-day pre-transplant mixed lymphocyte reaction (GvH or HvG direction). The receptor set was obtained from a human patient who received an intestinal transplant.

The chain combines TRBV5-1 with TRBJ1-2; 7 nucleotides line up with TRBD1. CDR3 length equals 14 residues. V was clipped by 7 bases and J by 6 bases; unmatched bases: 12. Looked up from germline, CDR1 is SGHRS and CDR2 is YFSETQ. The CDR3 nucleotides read TGCGCCAGCCAATCCCGGAGGGGGCGCGATGGCTACACCTTC. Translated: CASQSRRGRDGYTF.

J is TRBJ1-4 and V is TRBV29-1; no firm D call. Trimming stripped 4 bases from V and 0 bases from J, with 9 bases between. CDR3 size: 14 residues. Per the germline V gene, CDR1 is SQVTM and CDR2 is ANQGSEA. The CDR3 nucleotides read TGCAGCGTTGGAACAGATGCAACTAATGAAAAACTGTTTTTT. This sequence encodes CSVGTDATNEKLFF.

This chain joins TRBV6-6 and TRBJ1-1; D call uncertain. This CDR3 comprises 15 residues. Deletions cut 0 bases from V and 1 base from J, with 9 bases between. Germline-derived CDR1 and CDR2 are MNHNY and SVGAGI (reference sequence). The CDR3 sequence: CASSYSAARNTEAFF. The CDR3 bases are TGTGCCAGCAGTTACTCGGCAGCAAGGAACACTGAAGCTTTCTTT.

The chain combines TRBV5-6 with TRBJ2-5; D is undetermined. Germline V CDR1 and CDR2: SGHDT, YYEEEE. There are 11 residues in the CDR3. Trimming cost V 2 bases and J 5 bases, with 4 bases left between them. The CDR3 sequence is CASSFEETQYF. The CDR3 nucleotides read TGTGCCAGCAGCTTTGAGGAGACCCAGTACTTC.

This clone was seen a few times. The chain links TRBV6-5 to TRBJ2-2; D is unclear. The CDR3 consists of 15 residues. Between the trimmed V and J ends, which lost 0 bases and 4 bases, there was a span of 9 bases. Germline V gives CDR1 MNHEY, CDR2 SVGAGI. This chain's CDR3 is CASSYSHLRTGELFF. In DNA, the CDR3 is TGTGCCAGCAGTTACTCCCACTTACGCACCGGGGAGCTGTTTTTT.

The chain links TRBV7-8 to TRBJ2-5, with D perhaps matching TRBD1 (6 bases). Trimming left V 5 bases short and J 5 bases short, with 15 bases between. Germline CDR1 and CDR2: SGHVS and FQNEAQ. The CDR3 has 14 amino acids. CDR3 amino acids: CASSRWDILETQYF. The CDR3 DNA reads TGTGCCAGCAGCCGGTGGGACATCTTGGAGACCCAGTACTTC.

The DNA for the CDR3 is TGTGCCAGCAGCCGGGCAGACAGGGCCCTCACCGGGGAGCTGTTTTTT. Translation: CASSRADRALTGELFF. V is TRBV11-2 and J is TRBJ2-2; 7 nucleotides agree with TRBD1. The CDR3 consists of 16 residues. V lost 5 bases and J lost 4; bases outside the gene matches: 10. Germline values: CDR1 SGHAT, CDR2 FQNNGV.

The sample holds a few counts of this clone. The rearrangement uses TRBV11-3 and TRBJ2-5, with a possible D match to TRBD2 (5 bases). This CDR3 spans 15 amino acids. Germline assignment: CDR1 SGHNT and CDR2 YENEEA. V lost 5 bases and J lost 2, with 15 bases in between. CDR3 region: CASSVHGLYQETQYF. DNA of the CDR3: TGTGCCAGCAGCGTGCATGGACTGTATCAAGAGACCCAGTACTTC.

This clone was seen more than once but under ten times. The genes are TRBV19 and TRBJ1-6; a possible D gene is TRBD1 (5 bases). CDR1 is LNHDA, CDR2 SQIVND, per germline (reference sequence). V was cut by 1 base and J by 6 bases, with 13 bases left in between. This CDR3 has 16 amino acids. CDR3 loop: CASSIGGVRVNSPLHF. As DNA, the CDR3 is TGTGCCAGTAGTATAGGGGGGGTACGGGTTAATTCACCCCTCCACTTT.

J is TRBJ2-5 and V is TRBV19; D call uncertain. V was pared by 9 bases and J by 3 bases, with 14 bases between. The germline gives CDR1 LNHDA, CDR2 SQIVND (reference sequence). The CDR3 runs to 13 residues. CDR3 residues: CASAGSLKETQYF. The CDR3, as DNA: TGTGCCAGCGCTGGTTCGCTAAAAGAGACCCAGTACTTC.

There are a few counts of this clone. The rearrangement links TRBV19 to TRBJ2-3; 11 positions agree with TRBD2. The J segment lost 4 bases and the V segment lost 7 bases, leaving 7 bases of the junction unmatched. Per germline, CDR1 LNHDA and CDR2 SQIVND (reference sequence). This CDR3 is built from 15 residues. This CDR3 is CASTTSGGYSDTQYF. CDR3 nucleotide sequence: TGTGCCAGTACCACTAGCGGGGGATATTCAGATACGCAGTATTTT.

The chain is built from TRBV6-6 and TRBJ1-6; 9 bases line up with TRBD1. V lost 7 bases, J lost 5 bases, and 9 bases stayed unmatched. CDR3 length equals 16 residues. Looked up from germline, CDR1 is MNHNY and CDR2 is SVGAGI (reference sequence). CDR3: CASKGPRDRDNSPLHF. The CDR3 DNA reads TGTGCCAGCAAGGGGCCTCGGGACAGGGATAATTCACCCCTCCACTTT.

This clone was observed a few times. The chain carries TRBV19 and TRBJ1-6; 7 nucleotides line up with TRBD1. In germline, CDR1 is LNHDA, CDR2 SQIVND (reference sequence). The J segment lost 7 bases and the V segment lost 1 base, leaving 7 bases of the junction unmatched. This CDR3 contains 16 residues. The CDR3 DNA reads TGTGCCAGTAGTATAGGGGGGCAGGGGGTCAATTCACCCCTCCACTTT. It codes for CASSIGGQGVNSPLHF.

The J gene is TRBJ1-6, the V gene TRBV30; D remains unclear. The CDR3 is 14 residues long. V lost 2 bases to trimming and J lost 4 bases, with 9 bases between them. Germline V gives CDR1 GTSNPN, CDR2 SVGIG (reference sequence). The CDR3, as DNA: TGTGCCTGGAGTCGTCTATTGTATAATTCACCCCTCCACTTT. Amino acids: CAWSRLLYNSPLHF.

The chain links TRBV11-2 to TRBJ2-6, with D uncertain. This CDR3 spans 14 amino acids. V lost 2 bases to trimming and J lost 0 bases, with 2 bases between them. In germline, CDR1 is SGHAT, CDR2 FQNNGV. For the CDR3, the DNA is TGTGCCAGCAGCTTAACCTCTGGGGCCAACGTCCTGACTTTC. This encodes CASSLTSGANVLTF. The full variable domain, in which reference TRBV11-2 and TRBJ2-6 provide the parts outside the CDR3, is EAGVAQSPRYKIIEKRQSVAFWCNPISGHATLYWYQQILGQGPKLLIQFQNNGVVDDSQLPKDRFSAERLKGVDSTLKIQPAKLEDSAVYLCASSLTSGANVLTFGAGSRLTVL.

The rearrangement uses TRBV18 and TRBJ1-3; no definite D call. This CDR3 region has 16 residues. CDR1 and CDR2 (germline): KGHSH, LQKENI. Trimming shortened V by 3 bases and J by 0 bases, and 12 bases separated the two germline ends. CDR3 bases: TGTGCCAGCTCACCCAGGCAGGATTCCTCTGGAAACACCATATATTTT. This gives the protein CASSPRQDSSGNTIYF.

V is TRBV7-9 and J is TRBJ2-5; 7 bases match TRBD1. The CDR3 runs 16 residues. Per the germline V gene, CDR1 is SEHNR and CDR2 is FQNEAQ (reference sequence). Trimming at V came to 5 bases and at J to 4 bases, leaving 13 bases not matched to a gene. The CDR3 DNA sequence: TGTGCCAGCAGCCCCGGACAGGCCGAAAGGTTAGAGACCCAGTACTTC. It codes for CASSPGQAERLETQYF.

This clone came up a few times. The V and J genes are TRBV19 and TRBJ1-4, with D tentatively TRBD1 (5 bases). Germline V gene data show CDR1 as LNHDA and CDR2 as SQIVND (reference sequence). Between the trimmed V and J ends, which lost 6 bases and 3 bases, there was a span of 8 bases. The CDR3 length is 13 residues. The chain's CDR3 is CASRRQPNEKLFF. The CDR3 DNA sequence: TGTGCCAGTAGACGACAGCCTAATGAAAAACTGTTTTTT.

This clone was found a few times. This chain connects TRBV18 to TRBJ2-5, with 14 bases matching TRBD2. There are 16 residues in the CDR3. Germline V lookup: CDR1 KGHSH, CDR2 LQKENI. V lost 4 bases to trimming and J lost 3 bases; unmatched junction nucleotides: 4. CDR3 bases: TGTGCCAGCTCACGGGGACTAGCGGGGGTTGAAGAGACCCAGTACTTC. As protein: CASSRGLAGVEETQYF. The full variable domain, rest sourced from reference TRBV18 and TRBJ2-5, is NAGVMQNPRHLVRRRGQEARLRCSPMKGHSHVYWYRQLPEEGLKFMVYLQKENIIDESGMPKERFSAEFPKEGPSILRIQQVVRGDSAAYFCASSRGLAGVEETQYFGPGTRLLVL.

This CDR3 reads CASTELGGDYGYTF. The CDR3 nucleotides read TGTGCCAGCACCGAACTCGGGGGGGACTATGGCTACACCTTC. This chain connects TRBV6-1 to TRBJ1-2; weak D call: TRBD1 (5 bases). Per the germline V gene, CDR1 is MNHNS and CDR2 is SASEGT. The length of the CDR3 is 14 residues. Trimming removed 7 bases at V and 3 bases at J, with 15 bases between.